Below are 10 T cell receptor beta chains sequenced from a single sample in a study of T-cell memory formation after mild COVID-19. TCRdb redid the calling of the 5' RACE reads with MiXCR, one entry per CDR3 protein. The sample has around 340,000 distinct CDR3 sequences, more than 20% seen once. The sample comprised PBMCs or a T cell subset sorted from them (not recorded which). These receptors were obtained from an adult woman who had mild COVID-19 (a few samples of this study predate the infection). Cell type and time point are not known.

CDR3 DNA sequence: TGTGCCATCAGTAGTAGCGGGGGGCGCCCTCCGGATACGCAGTATTTT. Protein sequence: CAISSSGGRPPDTQYF. V gene TRBV10-3 combines with J gene TRBJ2-3, with 10 bases identical to TRBD2. CDR1 ENHRY and CDR2 SYGVKD come from the germline V gene. The V segment lost 5 bases and the J segment 6 bases; nucleotides outside the gene matches: 11. The CDR3 contains 16 residues.

This clonotype appeared a few times. The chain couples TRBV7-8 to TRBJ2-1, with 7 nucleotides matching TRBD1. This CDR3 is built from 15 residues. The V and J ends lost 4 bases and 2 bases, in that order; junction bases with no gene match: 5. Germline assignment: CDR1 SGHVS and CDR2 FQNEAQ. CDR3 nucleotide sequence: TGTGCCAGCAGCTCTACAGGGGACCCCTACAATGAGCAGTTCTTC. Protein: CASSSTGDPYNEQFF.

This clonotype was found a few times. The chain couples TRBV3-1 to TRBJ1-1; D may be TRBD1 (6 bases). The CDR3 covers 14 residues. The V gene lost 2 bases and the J gene lost 1 base, with 8 bases spanning the gap. Germline CDR1 reads LGHDT; CDR2 reads YNNKEL (reference sequence). CDR3 loop: CASSQQTGNTEAFF. The DNA for the CDR3 is TGTGCCAGCAGCCAACAGACAGGGAACACTGAAGCTTTCTTT.

This chain uses TRBV2 with TRBJ2-2; D gene uncertain. This CDR3 spans 15 amino acids. V lost 6 bases and J lost 3, with 14 bases in between. Germline lookup yields CDR1 SNHLY and CDR2 FYNNEI. DNA of the CDR3: TGTGCCAGCAGCATGACCCAGGTCGACACCGGGGAGCTGTTTTTT. This codes for CASSMTQVDTGELFF.

In its sample, this clonotype was seen many times. The chain uses TRBV12-3 or TRBV12-4 and TRBJ2-7; TRBD2 matches 7 bases. The CDR3 contains 12 residues. The V and J ends lost 7 bases and 6 bases, in that order; junction bases with no gene match: 6. The CDR3 here is CASTRGVLEQYF. The CDR3 DNA follows: TGTGCCAGCACCCGGGGGGTTCTCGAGCAGTACTTC.

In its sample, this clonotype was seen a few times. The rearrangement links TRBV9 to TRBJ1-1; D uncertain. Deletions cut 0 bases from V and 3 bases from J, with 6 bases between. Germline-derived CDR1 and CDR2 are SGDLS and YYNGEE. The CDR3 is 13 residues long. Here the CDR3 reads CASSVGTDTEAFF. In DNA, the CDR3 is TGTGCCAGCAGCGTAGGTACGGACACTGAAGCTTTCTTT. The variable domain in full, completed from reference TRBV9 and TRBJ1-1, reads DSGVTQTPKHLITATGQRVTLRCSPRSGDLSVYWYQQSLDQGLQFLIQYYNGEERAKGNILERFSAQQFPDLHSELNLSSLELGDSALYFCASSVGTDTEAFFGQGTRLTVV.

This clonotype has just a few counts. The V call is TRBV11-2, the J call TRBJ2-2; D is perhaps TRBD1 or TRBD2 (5 bases each). This CDR3 comprises 16 residues. The V gene lost 6 bases and the J gene lost 9 bases, with 23 bases spanning the gap. Germline lookup yields CDR1 SGHAT and CDR2 FQNNGV. CDR3 amino acids: CASRGIGADYRRELFF. DNA for the CDR3: TGTGCCAGCAGAGGCATAGGGGCCGACTACCGTAGGGAGCTGTTTTTT.

There are a few counts of this clonotype. The chain combines TRBV7-2 with TRBJ2-5; 10 bases are a match to TRBD2. CDR3 length: 14 amino acids. Per the germline V gene, CDR1 is SGHTA and CDR2 is FQGNSA. The junction had 1 base not matched to a gene; V was cut back by 5 bases and J by 1 base. In DNA, the CDR3 is TGTGCCAGCAGCAAGCGGGGGGGCCAAGAGACCCAGTACTTC. Its translation is CASSKRGGQETQYF.

This clonotype was found a few times. The DNA of the CDR3 is TGTGCCAGCAGCCAAGATCTTGGGTTTATTCAGTACTTC. Its protein product is CASSQDLGFIQYF. This sequence joins TRBV3-1 and TRBJ2-4, with D unresolved. The CDR3 has 13 amino acids. V was clipped by 0 bases and J by 10 bases, with 10 bases between them. Looked up from germline, CDR1 is LGHDT and CDR2 is YNNKEL (reference sequence).

In its sample, this clonotype was seen a few times. V and J are TRBV12-3 or TRBV12-4 and TRBJ1-1; D is uncertain. The V gene lost 2 bases and the J gene lost 5 bases, with 6 bases spanning the gap. The CDR3 spans 12 residues. The CDR3 loop is CASSLFRTEAFF. CDR3 coding DNA: TGTGCCAGCAGTTTATTTCGGACTGAAGCTTTCTTT.